The table lists the clone carrying this TCR beta chain with a few counts. The antigen remains undetermined. This entry belongs to a study of cytomegalovirus exposure and HLA in healthy donors. Both 60 Vbeta primers and 13 Jbeta primers went into the PCR. Sequencing used immunoSEQ multiplex PCR; TCRdb keeps in-frame clones, though not all of them. The table includes under 200,000 clones, over 75% detected once. At collection, donors were nominally healthy, but unrecorded immune exposures were probable. Study conclusions and caveats: Accurate HLA-A and HLA-B prediction from TCR beta sequences was reported for most subjects. A list of 150 or so TCR beta chains associated with cytomegalovirus was given.

This sequence originates from a woman between 45 and 65 years old in good health and CMV-seronegative. Source material: PBMCs.

CDR3: CASSLPSPGGSNYEQYF. The CDR3, as DNA: TGTGCCAGCAGCTTGCCCTCCCCGGGCGGGAGTAACTACGAGCAGTACTTC. The chain links TRBV5-8 to TRBJ2-7; 7 bases agree with TRBD2. Germline CDR1 is SGHTS and CDR2 is YDEGEE. This CDR3 region has 17 residues. J was trimmed by 3 bases and V by 1 base; bases with no gene match: 13. Supplemented by reference TRBV5-8 and TRBJ2-7, the full variable domain reads EAGVTQSPTHLIKTRGQQATLRCSPISGHTSVYWYQQALGLGLQFLLWYDEGEERNRGNFPPRFSGRQFPNYSSELNVNALELEDSALYLCASSLPSPGGSNYEQYFGPGTRLTVT.